This TCR beta chain is drawn from a study of T cell clonotyping in hematopoietic cell transplantation. Clones were read by immunoSEQ multiplex PCR, and TCRdb kept only the in-frame ones, dropping some. This sample yields roughly 15,000 clones, of which roughly 88% are seen a single time; 4% to 5.5% belongs to the top ten. A single count supports this clone. Sample: peripheral blood mononuclear cells. The source of this sequence is a middle-aged woman in good health. Some clones in this sample may be carry-over from other donors' samples.

The CDR3 DNA follows: TGTGCCAGCAGTGAATATGCAACTCAAGAGACCCAGTACTTC. This translates into CASSEYATQETQYF. The genes are TRBV25-1 and TRBJ2-5; D gene uncertain. Trimming took off 0 bases at V and 2 bases at J, with 7 bases between the two ends. CDR1 MGHDK and CDR2 SYGVNS come from the germline V gene. The CDR3 consists of 14 residues.